The 23 T cell receptor beta chains given below trace back to one sample, sequenced in a study of OX40 agonist ivuxolimab in advanced cancers. Clones were sequenced by immunoSEQ multiplex PCR, and TCRdb holds only the in-frame ones, with some missing. The sample records tens of thousands of clones, 84% being singletons. The source material was CD4+ or CD8+ T cells sorted from blood, sampled in a trial of the OX40 agonist ivuxolimab. The receptors come from an adult with an advanced solid tumor such as melanoma, head and neck, liver or kidney cancer.

J is TRBJ2-3 and V is TRBV27, with TRBD2 identical over 8 bases. Germline V CDR1 and CDR2: MNHEY, SMNVEV (reference sequence). V lost 5 bases to trimming and J lost 4 bases; unmatched junction nucleotides: 8. This CDR3 has 15 amino acids. For the CDR3, the DNA is TGTGCCAGCAGTCCAGAGCGGGAGAGAGCAGATACGCAGTATTTT. Amino acids: CASSPERERADTQYF.

V and J are TRBV29-1 and TRBJ2-1; no clear D. The CDR3 length is 12 residues. The V end was cut by 7 bases, the J end by 1 base, with 8 bases between. Germline CDR1 and CDR2: SQVTM and ANQGSEA. This CDR3 is CSASGSYNEQFF. The CDR3 region has the DNA TGCAGCGCCTCCGGTTCCTACAATGAGCAGTTCTTC.

The chain recombines TRBV6-4 with TRBJ2-7, with no clear D. The CDR3 loop spans 14 amino acids. Trimming left V 0 bases short and J 4 bases short, with 10 bases between. Germline CDR1 MRHNA, CDR2 SNTAGT. CDR3 loop: CASSDSVNRYEQYF. The CDR3 DNA is TGTGCCAGCAGTGACTCAGTCAACCGTTACGAGCAGTACTTC.

This clone was seen a single time. This chain links TRBV28 with TRBJ2-5; tentative D call: TRBD1 (8 bases). V lost 1 base, J lost 4 bases, and 13 bases lay in between. The length of the CDR3 is 15 residues. Germline V gene sequence: CDR1 MDHEN, CDR2 SYDVKM. As DNA, the CDR3 is TGTGCCAGCAGTTTATTTCACAGGGGGGGAGAGACCCAGTACTTC. Residues: CASSLFHRGGETQYF.

V usage is TRBV27 and J usage is TRBJ2-3; D is possibly TRBD2 (5 bases). Between the trimmed V and J ends, which lost 4 bases and 5 bases, there was a span of 10 bases. The CDR3 covers 13 residues. CDR1 MNHEY and CDR2 SMNVEV come from the germline V gene (reference sequence). This CDR3 is CASSSWAGDTQYF. CDR3 nucleotides: TGTGCCAGCAGTTCGTGGGCGGGAGATACGCAGTATTTT.

The chain has TRBV9 and TRBJ1-6, with a possible D match to TRBD1 (5 bases). Deletions cut 3 bases from V and 3 bases from J, with 13 bases between. The CDR3 length is 16 residues. CDR1 and CDR2 (germline): SGDLS, YYNGEE. DNA of the CDR3: TGTGCCAGCAGCGAGCCTGGGGCAGACTATAATTCACCCCTCCACTTT. It is translated as CASSEPGADYNSPLHF.

A word on this clone: This specimen includes other DNA sequences encoding the same CDR3. This sequence joins TRBV9 and TRBJ1-1; D remains unclear. Germline V lookup: CDR1 SGDLS, CDR2 YYNGEE. The CDR3 runs 13 residues. V dropped 0 bases and J dropped 6 bases, with 9 bases sitting between them. The CDR3 spells CASSVVTGAEAFF. The CDR3 DNA reads as TGTGCCAGCAGCGTAGTGACTGGCGCTGAAGCTTTCTTT.

The rearrangement uses TRBV9 and TRBJ2-2; 7 bases map to TRBD2. Germline CDR1 and CDR2: SGDLS and YYNGEE. The CDR3 length is 16 residues. V was clipped by 3 bases and J by 1 base; unmatched bases: 6. In nucleotides, the CDR3 is TGTGCCAGCAGCGGGCCCCAGCGGGAGAACACCGGGGAGCTGTTTTTT. It is translated as CASSGPQRENTGELFF.

The gene calls are TRBV7-8 and TRBJ2-1, with 7 bases aligning to TRBD1. V was pared by 5 bases and J by 5 bases, with 9 bases of the junction left unmatched. The CDR3 loop spans 15 amino acids. Germline CDR1 SGHVS, CDR2 FQNEAQ. The DNA for the CDR3 is TGTGCCAGCAGCACCCGCAGGGGGTCCCACAATGAGCAGTTCTTC. Translation: CASSTRRGSHNEQFF.

The rearrangement links TRBV9 to TRBJ1-2; possibly TRBD1 for D (6 bases). V was trimmed by 3 bases and J by 3 bases, leaving 18 bases between them. The CDR3 length is 16 residues. Per germline, CDR1 SGDLS and CDR2 YYNGEE. As DNA, the CDR3 is TGTGCCAGCAGCGCGGCTCAGGGGAAAGTAGACTATGGCTACACCTTC. Translated, it gives CASSAAQGKVDYGYTF.

This rearrangement joins TRBV29-1 to TRBJ1-2; TRBD1 matches at 12 bases. The CDR3 has 13 amino acids. Germline loops: CDR1 SQVTM, CDR2 ANQGSEA. With 7 bases clipped from V and 3 bases from J, the junction kept 3 bases outside the gene matches. For the CDR3, the DNA is TGCAGCGGAGGGACAGGGGGCCACTATGGCTACACCTTC. As protein: CSGGTGGHYGYTF.

This chain joins TRBV5-4 and TRBJ1-2; a possible D gene is TRBD1 (6 bases). The CDR3 covers 16 residues. Deletions cut 3 bases from V and 1 base from J, with 16 bases between. CDR1 is SGHNT, CDR2 YYREEE, per germline (reference sequence). The CDR3 DNA reads TGTGCCAGCAGCTACGTAGGGACAACGTATAACTATGGCTACACCTTC. Amino acids: CASSYVGTTYNYGYTF.

The chain has TRBV5-1 and TRBJ1-5; 9 bases match TRBD1. CDR1 and CDR2 from the germline V gene are SGHRS and YFSETQ. V was pared by 0 bases and J by 1 base, with 5 bases of the junction left unmatched. The CDR3 extends over 17 amino acids. In DNA form, the CDR3 reads TGCGCCAGCAGCTTGGGACCTGGGACAGGGAGCAATCAGCCCCAGCATTTT. Translation gives CASSLGPGTGSNQPQHF.

V and J are TRBV6-1 and TRBJ2-5, with 7 bases identical to TRBD2. Judging by the DNA end, TRBJ2-7 fits better; the J call may be wrong. Per germline, CDR1 MNHNS and CDR2 SASEGT. The CDR3 loop spans 14 amino acids. CDR3 in DNA: TGTGCCAGCATTCGGGGAGGGGAAAAACGCGAGCAGTACTTC. This sequence encodes CASIRGGEKREQYF.

J is TRBJ1-2 and V is TRBV7-8; D perhaps matches TRBD1 (5 bases). Germline CDR1 reads SGHVS; CDR2 reads FQNEAQ. There are 16 residues in the CDR3. The V and J ends lost 1 base and 2 bases respectively, with 14 bases between them. The CDR3 sequence: CASSLGPGAENYGYTF. The CDR3 region has the DNA TGTGCCAGCAGCTTAGGTCCTGGGGCAGAGAACTATGGCTACACCTTC.

About this clone itself: One end of the junction fails to match germline, which may point to a read error. This chain uses TRBV27 with TRBJ2-7, with 7 bases that match TRBD2. CDR3 size: 11 residues. Per germline, CDR1 MNHEY and CDR2 SMNVEV (reference sequence). The CDR3 DNA reads as TGTGCCAGCAGTCGGGGAGGGACTCTCAGCTTC. This codes for CASSRGGTLSF.

This clone was observed a single time. The chain carries TRBV19 and TRBJ1-6; 9 nucleotides align to TRBD1. The CDR3 extends over 17 amino acids. Germline lookup yields CDR1 LNHDA and CDR2 SQIVND (reference sequence). The V segment lost 5 bases and the J segment 2 bases; nucleotides outside the gene matches: 7. The CDR3 DNA reads as TGTGCCAGTAGTGCTGCCGGGACAGGGCCCTATAATTCACCCCTCCACTTT. It translates to CASSAAGTGPYNSPLHF.

This clone occurred once. The chain recombines TRBV4-3 with TRBJ2-3, with 11 bases identical to TRBD2. CDR1 and CDR2 (germline): LGHNA, YSLEER. The ends lost 0 bases at V and 4 bases at J; junction bases unmatched: 15. The CDR3 has 20 amino acids. The CDR3 nucleotides are TGCGCCAGCAGCCAAGATCCGGAGTGGGAGCTAGCGGGGGGTGCAGATACGCAGTATTTT. Translated: CASSQDPEWELAGGADTQYF.

This rearrangement joins TRBV19 to TRBJ1-5; 7 bases fit TRBD1. V lost 1 base, J lost 4 bases, and 4 bases stayed unmatched. The V gene's germline CDR1 is LNHDA and CDR2 SQIVND (reference sequence). CDR3 size: 15 residues. The chain's CDR3 is CASSIGWDSNQPQHF. The DNA of the CDR3 is TGTGCCAGTAGTATAGGCTGGGACAGTAATCAGCCCCAGCATTTT.

The chain is built from TRBV10-3 and TRBJ2-7; D is perhaps TRBD1 or TRBD2 (5 bases each). The germline gives CDR1 ENHRY, CDR2 SYGVKD. This CDR3 comprises 12 residues. V lost 11 bases to trimming and J lost 6 bases, with 17 bases between them. CDR3 nucleotides: TGTGCCCCCGGGGCTATGCTCGGCGAGCAGTACTTC. Translating gives CAPGAMLGEQYF.

This sequence joins TRBV2 and TRBJ1-5, with D unresolved. Germline CDR1 SNHLY, CDR2 FYNNEI. This CDR3 is built from 15 residues. V lost 2 bases to trimming and J lost 1 base, with 9 bases between them. CDR3 sequence (DNA): TGTGCCAGCAGTGAAACGGCTCGCAGCAATCAGCCCCAGCATTTT. Translated: CASSETARSNQPQHF.

This clone appeared a few times. The chain carries TRBV5-6 and TRBJ1-3, with D maybe TRBD1 (5 bases). CDR1 is SGHDT and CDR2 is YYEEEE in the germline V gene. The CDR3 has 15 amino acids. V shed 1 base and J shed 0 bases, with 8 bases lying between them. The CDR3 DNA sequence: TGTGCCAGCAGCTTGAACAGGAGCTCTGGAAACACCATATATTTT. This sequence encodes CASSLNRSSGNTIYF.

V usage is TRBV7-8 and J usage is TRBJ2-3; tentatively, D is TRBD1 or TRBD2 (6 bases each). The CDR3 is made up of 15 amino acids. CDR1 is SGHVS and CDR2 is FQNEAQ in the germline V gene. V was trimmed by 3 bases and J by 4 bases, leaving 14 bases between them. DNA of the CDR3: TGTGCCAGCAGCTTCACTTGGGGGGCGGCAGATACGCAGTATTTT. Protein: CASSFTWGAADTQYF.